The sequence of this TCR beta chain was determined in a study of blood T cell repertoires in COVID-19. Study summary: Acute-phase and convalescent COVID-19 samples originated in the United States, Italy and Spain.

The V segment lost 10 bases and the J segment 8 bases; nucleotides outside the gene matches: 14. The CDR3 totals 15 residues. CDR1 and CDR2 from the germline V gene are SNHLY and FYNNEI. Participant ages covered about 18 to 89 years across 20 to 30 US areas. Libraries were prepared by immunoSEQ multiplex PCR; TCRdb keeps only in-frame clonotypes and omits some of them. This table has a few hundred thousand clones, roughly nine tenths appearing once. The source of this sequence is a woman in her 30s who had recovered from COVID-19. The chain couples TRBV2 to TRBJ2-1, with 10 bases matching TRBD2. The sequenced sample was PBMCs or T cells enriched from blood (not recorded which). CDR3 nucleotide sequence: TGTGCCACCACCCAGCGGGAGGGCCGTGGCGATGAGCAGTTCTTC. Amino acid sequence: CATTQREGRGDEQFF. The entire variable domain, with the rest obtained from reference TRBV2 and TRBJ2-1, is as follows: EPEVTQTPSHQVTQMGQEVILRCVPISNHLYFYWYRQILGQKVEFLVSFYNNEISEKSEIFDDQFSVERPDGSNFTLKIRSTKLEDSAMYFCATTQREGRGDEQFFGPGTRLTVL.